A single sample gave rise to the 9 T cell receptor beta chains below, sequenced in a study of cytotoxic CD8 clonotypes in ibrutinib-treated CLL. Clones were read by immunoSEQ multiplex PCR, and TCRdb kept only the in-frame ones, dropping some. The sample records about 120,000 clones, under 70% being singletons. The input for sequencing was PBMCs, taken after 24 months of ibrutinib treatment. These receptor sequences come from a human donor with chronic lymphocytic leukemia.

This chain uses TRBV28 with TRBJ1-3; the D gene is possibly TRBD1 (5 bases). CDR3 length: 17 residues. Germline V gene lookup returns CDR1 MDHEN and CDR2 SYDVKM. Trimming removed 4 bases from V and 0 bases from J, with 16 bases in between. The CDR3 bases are TGTGCCAGCAGTTCCGGAGCCGGGACGGTCTCTGGAAACACCATATATTTT. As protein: CASSSGAGTVSGNTIYF.

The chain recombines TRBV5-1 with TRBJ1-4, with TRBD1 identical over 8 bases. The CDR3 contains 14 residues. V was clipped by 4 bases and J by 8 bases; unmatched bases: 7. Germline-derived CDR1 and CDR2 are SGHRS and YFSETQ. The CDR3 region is CASSRTGLGEKLFF. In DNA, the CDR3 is TGCGCCAGCAGCCGGACAGGGCTGGGGGAAAAACTGTTTTTT.

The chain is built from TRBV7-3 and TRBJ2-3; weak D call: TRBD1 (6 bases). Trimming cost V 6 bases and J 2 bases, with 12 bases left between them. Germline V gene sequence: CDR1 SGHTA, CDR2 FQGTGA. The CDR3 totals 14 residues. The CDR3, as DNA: TGTGCCAGCAGTACCGGACAGAACACAGATACGCAGTATTTT. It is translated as CASSTGQNTDTQYF. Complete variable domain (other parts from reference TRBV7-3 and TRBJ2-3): GAGVSQTPSNKVTEKGKYVELRCDPISGHTALYWYRQSLGQGPEFLIYFQGTGAADDSGLPNDRFFAVRPEGSVSTLKIQRTERGDSAVYLCASSTGQNTDTQYFGPGTRLTVL.

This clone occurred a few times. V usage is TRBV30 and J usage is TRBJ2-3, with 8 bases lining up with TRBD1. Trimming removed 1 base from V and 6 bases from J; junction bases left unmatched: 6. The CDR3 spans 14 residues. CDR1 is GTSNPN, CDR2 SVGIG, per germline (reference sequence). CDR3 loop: CAWSGTGKEDTQYF. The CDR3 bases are TGTGCCTGGAGTGGGACAGGGAAGGAGGATACGCAGTATTTT.

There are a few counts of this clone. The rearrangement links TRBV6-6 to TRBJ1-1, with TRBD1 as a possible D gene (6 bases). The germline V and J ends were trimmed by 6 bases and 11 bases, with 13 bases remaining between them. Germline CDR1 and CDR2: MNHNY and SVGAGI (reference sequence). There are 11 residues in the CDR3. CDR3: CASSLTGFAFF. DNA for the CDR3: TGTGCCAGCAGCCTTACAGGGTTCGCTTTCTTT.

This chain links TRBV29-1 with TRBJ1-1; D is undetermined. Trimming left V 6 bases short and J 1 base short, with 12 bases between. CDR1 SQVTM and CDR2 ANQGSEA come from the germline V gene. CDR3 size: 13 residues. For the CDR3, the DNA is TGCAGCGTCGGGTACATGGAGAACACTGAAGCTTTCTTT. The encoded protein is CSVGYMENTEAFF.

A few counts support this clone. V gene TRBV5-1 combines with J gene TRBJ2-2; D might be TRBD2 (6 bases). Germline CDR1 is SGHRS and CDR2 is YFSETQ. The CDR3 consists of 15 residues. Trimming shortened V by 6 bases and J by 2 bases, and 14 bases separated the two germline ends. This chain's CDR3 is CASTAYGTNTGELFF. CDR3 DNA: TGCGCCAGCACAGCTTATGGGACTAACACCGGGGAGCTGTTTTTT.

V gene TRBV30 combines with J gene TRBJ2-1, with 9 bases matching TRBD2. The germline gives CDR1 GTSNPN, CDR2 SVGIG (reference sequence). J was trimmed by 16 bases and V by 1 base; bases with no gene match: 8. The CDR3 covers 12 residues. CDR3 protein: CAWSAPGLAFFF. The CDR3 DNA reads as TGTGCCTGGAGTGCCCCGGGACTAGCATTCTTCTTC. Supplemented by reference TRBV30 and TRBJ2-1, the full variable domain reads SQTIHQWPATLVQPVGSPLSLECTVEGTSNPNLYWYRQAAGRGLQLLFYSVGIGQISSEVPQNLSASRPQDRQFILSSKKLLLSDSGFYLCAWSAPGLAFFFGPGTRLTVL.

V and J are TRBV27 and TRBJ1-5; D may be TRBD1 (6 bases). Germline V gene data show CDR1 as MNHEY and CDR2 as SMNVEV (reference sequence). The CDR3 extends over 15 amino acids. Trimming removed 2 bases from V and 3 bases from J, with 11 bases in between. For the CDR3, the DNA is TGTGCCAGCAGTTTAAGCAGGGGCGACAATCAGCCCCAGCATTTT. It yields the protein CASSLSRGDNQPQHF.